Sequencing of this T cell receptor beta chain was carried out in a study of cytotoxic CD8 clonotypes in ibrutinib-treated CLL. Here immunoSEQ multiplex PCR was the method, and the copy in TCRdb shows in-frame clones only, minus some. The repertoire holds 35,000 or so clones, with 71% as singletons. CDR3 length: 16 residues. The V and J ends lost 4 bases and 9 bases, in that order; junction bases with no gene match: 15. Germline V lookup: CDR1 SGHDT, CDR2 YYEEEE. The sample in question was PBMCs, obtained at disease progression, from a patient treated with ibrutinib. The rearrangement links TRBV5-6 to TRBJ2-1, with 8 bases that match TRBD2. The clonotype comes from a human donor with chronic lymphocytic leukemia. CDR3 bases: TGTGCCAGCAGCACGCCGCGGGGGGACGGGGCACGTGAGCAGTTCTTC. As protein: CASSTPRGDGAREQFF.